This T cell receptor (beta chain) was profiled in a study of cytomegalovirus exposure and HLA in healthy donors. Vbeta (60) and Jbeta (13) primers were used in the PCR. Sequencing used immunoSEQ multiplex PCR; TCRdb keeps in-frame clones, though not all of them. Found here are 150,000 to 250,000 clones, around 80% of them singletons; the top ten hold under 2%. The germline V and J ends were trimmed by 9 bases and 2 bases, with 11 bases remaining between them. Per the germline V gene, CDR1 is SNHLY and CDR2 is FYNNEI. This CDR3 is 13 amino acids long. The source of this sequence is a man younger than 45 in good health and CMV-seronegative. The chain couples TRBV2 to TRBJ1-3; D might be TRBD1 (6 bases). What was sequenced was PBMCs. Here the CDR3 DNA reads TGTGCCAGGATCACAGGGACTGGAAACACCATATATTTT. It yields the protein CARITGTGNTIYF.